This TCR beta chain was profiled in a study of molecular identifiers for immune sequencing clone quantification. Study results and caveats: Spiked Jurkat TCR RNA originating from one cell could reportedly be identified amid around 970,000 naive cells.

The CDR3 length is 14 residues. The trim removed 5 bases at V and 8 bases at J, leaving 9 bases unmatched. Germline CDR1 SQVTM, CDR2 ANQGSEA. MiXCR, run by TCRdb on the PCR reads, gives a single entry per CDR3 protein. The sample lists hundreds of thousands of distinct CDR3 sequences; about 25% were seen once. This clonotype was detected only a few times. Antigen specificity is unknown. Source material: naive CD8+ T cells from blood, with Jurkat cell RNA spiked in. Subset here: FACS-sorted CD8+CD4-CCR7+CD45RA+ naive T cells. The receptor's source is a human donor in good health. Some libraries in this study had Jurkat cell RNA spiked in. This chain joins TRBV29-1 and TRBJ2-1; 10 bases align to TRBD2. The CDR3 DNA reads TGCAGCGTTAAGGCGGCTAGCGGGAGCTATGAGCAGTTCTTC. As protein: CSVKAASGSYEQFF.